A single sample is the source of the 30 T cell receptor beta chains below, sequenced in a study of long-term antiretroviral therapy in people with HIV. At survey level, the immunoSEQ assay was run in its v3.0 version. Assay used: immunoSEQ multiplex PCR; TCRdb lists only in-frame clones, some missing. The sample yields 25,000 to 35,000 clones, over 85% seen once. This sample comprised unsorted PBMCs, obtained about 6.5 years after starting antiretroviral therapy. The receptors come from a woman in her forties with HIV.

This clone was detected only once. In DNA form, the CDR3 reads TGTGCCAGTAGTACAGACTATGGAGGCTACACCTTC. Its protein is CASSTDYGGYTF. The chain recombines TRBV19 with TRBJ1-2; D gene uncertain. CDR1 and CDR2 (germline): LNHDA, SQIVND (reference sequence). V was clipped by 4 bases and J by 8 bases, with 11 bases between them. The CDR3 is 12 amino acids.

This clone was picked up one time. The chain couples TRBV5-1 to TRBJ2-2; the D gene is possibly TRBD1 (5 bases). Per the germline V gene, CDR1 is SGHRS and CDR2 is YFSETQ. Trimming pared 3 bases from V and 0 bases from J, leaving 15 bases between. The CDR3 runs to 17 residues. In nucleotides, the CDR3 is TGCGCCAGCAGCTCCCCCTCGCCGACAGCGAACACCGGGGAGCTGTTTTTT. Translating it yields CASSSPSPTANTGELFF.

This clone was found a few times. The chain joins TRBV13 to TRBJ2-1; the match to TRBD2 covers 13 bases. The CDR3 length is 17 residues. Germline V lookup: CDR1 PRHDT, CDR2 FYEKMQ (reference sequence). Losses at the gene ends were 2 bases for V and 8 bases for J; bases not matched to a gene: 9. The CDR3 loop reads CASSLRTSGGDGHEQFF. Here the CDR3 DNA reads TGTGCCAGCAGCTTAAGAACTAGCGGGGGGGACGGGCATGAGCAGTTCTTC.

The rearrangement joins TRBV7-9 to TRBJ2-5; 7 positions match TRBD2. J lost 5 bases, V lost 5 bases, and 5 bases had no gene match. CDR1 and CDR2 (germline): SEHNR, FQNEAQ (reference sequence). The CDR3 runs 13 residues. CDR3 protein: CASSGWGGETQYF. Written as DNA, the CDR3 is TGTGCCAGCAGCGGGTGGGGAGGGGAGACCCAGTACTTC. The full variable domain, completed using reference TRBV7-9 and TRBJ2-5, is DTGVSQNPRHKITKRGQNVTFRCDPISEHNRLYWYRQTLGQGPEFLTYFQNEAQLEKSRLLSDRFSAERPKGSFSTLEIQRTEQGDSAMYLCASSGWGGETQYFGPGTRLLVL.

The count of this clone is one. V usage is TRBV9 and J usage is TRBJ1-4; 7 bases align to TRBD1. Trimming took 4 bases from V and 7 from J; bases not matched to a gene: 7. In germline, CDR1 is SGDLS, CDR2 YYNGEE. The CDR3 spans 14 residues. The CDR3 region has the DNA TGTGCCAGCAGCCCTCGACAGGGTCCTGAAAAACTGTTTTTT. Amino acids: CASSPRQGPEKLFF.

This sequence joins TRBV14 and TRBJ2-7; TRBD2 agrees at 7 bases. CDR3 length: 16 amino acids. The V gene end was trimmed by 1 base and the J gene end by 3 bases; junction bases not matched to a gene: 9. From germline, CDR1 is SGHDN and CDR2 FVKESK. CDR3: CASSQVGGLGRYEQYF. The CDR3 nucleotides are TGTGCCAGCAGCCAAGTGGGAGGGCTCGGGCGCTACGAGCAGTACTTC.

The V call is TRBV10-2, the J call TRBJ2-1; no definite D call. Germline CDR1 is WSHSY and CDR2 is SAAADI. This CDR3 region has 12 residues. The V and J ends lost 0 bases and 12 bases respectively, with 9 bases between them. The CDR3: CASSESGIGQFF. CDR3 nucleotides: TGCGCCAGCAGTGAGTCGGGGATAGGGCAGTTCTTC.

This clone was detected a few times. The chain carries TRBV18 and TRBJ1-5; D is perhaps TRBD1 (5 bases). The CDR3 covers 15 residues. V lost 3 bases and J 4 bases, leaving 13 bases between the germline ends. Germline CDR1 reads KGHSH; CDR2 reads LQKENI. CDR3: CASSPGTDVNQPQHF. The CDR3 DNA reads as TGTGCCAGCTCACCGGGGACGGACGTGAATCAGCCCCAGCATTTT.

This chain links TRBV5-1 with TRBJ1-4; no definite D call. CDR1 is SGHRS and CDR2 is YFSETQ in the germline V gene. V shed 4 bases and J shed 0 bases, with 10 bases lying between them. The CDR3 is made up of 15 amino acids. DNA of the CDR3: TGCGCCAGCAGCCAGGACTGGACAACTAATGAAAAACTGTTTTTT. It yields the protein CASSQDWTTNEKLFF.

The chain couples TRBV6-4 to TRBJ1-1; 7 bases are a match to TRBD1. There are 15 residues in the CDR3. The germline gives CDR1 MRHNA, CDR2 SNTAGT. Trimming removed 2 bases from V and 7 bases from J; junction bases left unmatched: 10. The CDR3 loop reads CASSDRAGGVGEAFF. In nucleotides, the CDR3 is TGTGCCAGCAGTGACCGGGCAGGGGGGGTAGGTGAAGCTTTCTTT.

This clone came up once. J is TRBJ2-1 and V is TRBV5-1; a possible D gene is TRBD2 (7 bases). The V end lost 0 bases, the J end lost 7 bases, and 23 bases lay between the germline ends. Germline V gives CDR1 SGHRS, CDR2 YFSETQ. This CDR3 is built from 18 residues. The chain's CDR3 is CASSLAPAGAPLVNEQFF. CDR3 nucleotides: TGCGCCAGCAGCTTGGCCCCCGCGGGGGCCCCGCTTGTTAATGAGCAGTTCTTC.

The V call is TRBV14, the J call TRBJ1-2, with 8 bases matching TRBD1. This CDR3 spans 12 amino acids. V lost 4 bases to trimming and J lost 8 bases; unmatched junction nucleotides: 3. From germline, CDR1 is SGHDN and CDR2 FVKESK. CDR3 residues: CASSPDRGGYTF. The CDR3 DNA follows: TGTGCCAGCAGCCCCGACAGGGGAGGCTACACCTTC.

The CDR3 protein is CASSQPEIQETQYF. Written as DNA, the CDR3 is TGCGCCAGCAGCCAACCAGAGATACAAGAGACCCAGTACTTC. This chain uses TRBV5-1 with TRBJ2-5, with unresolved D. Germline values: CDR1 SGHRS, CDR2 YFSETQ. The CDR3 has 14 amino acids. The V and J ends lost 4 bases and 2 bases respectively, with 12 bases between them.

The J gene is TRBJ2-3, the V gene TRBV5-4; no reliable D call. The CDR3 is 13 amino acids. V shed 3 bases and J shed 4 bases, with 9 bases lying between them. Germline CDR1 SGHNT, CDR2 YYREEE (reference sequence). The CDR3 DNA reads as TGTGCCAGCAGCTCCGGAGAGGCAGATACGCAGTATTTT. This codes for CASSSGEADTQYF.

Written as DNA, the CDR3 is TGTGCCAGCACCCCCTCGCGTGGGACCTCCTACGAGCAGTACTTC. It is translated as CASTPSRGTSYEQYF. This chain joins TRBV7-2 and TRBJ2-7; possibly TRBD1 or TRBD2 for D (5 bases each). The CDR3 is 15 amino acids. Germline values: CDR1 SGHTA, CDR2 FQGNSA. Trimming cost V 7 bases and J 0 bases, with 16 bases left between them.

The chain couples TRBV4-3 to TRBJ1-4, with TRBD1 as a possible D gene (6 bases). Trimming left V 4 bases short and J 8 bases short, with 17 bases between. The CDR3 runs 15 residues. The V gene's germline CDR1 is LGHNA and CDR2 YSLEER. The CDR3 loop reads CASSPTGPSDEKLFF. In nucleotides, the CDR3 is TGCGCCAGCAGCCCGACAGGACCGTCGGACGAAAAACTGTTTTTT.

This rearrangement joins TRBV27 to TRBJ1-6, with D possibly being TRBD1 (5 bases). With 2 bases removed from V and 7 bases from J, the gap between germline ends came to 12 bases. The CDR3 is 15 residues long. The germline V gene has CDR1 MNHEY and CDR2 SMNVEV (reference sequence). CDR3 nucleotides: TGTGCCAGCAGTTTAAGACCACAGGAAAATTCACCCCTCCACTTT. It is translated as CASSLRPQENSPLHF.

The V call is TRBV6-6, the J call TRBJ1-5; a possible D gene is TRBD1 (5 bases). This CDR3 has 15 amino acids. Germline CDR1 and CDR2: MNHNY and SVGAGI (reference sequence). The V end was cut by 7 bases, the J end by 4 bases, with 17 bases between. This chain's CDR3 is CASTKRGGGNQPQHF. The CDR3 DNA sequence: TGTGCCAGCACAAAGAGGGGCGGGGGTAATCAGCCCCAGCATTTT.

This clone has only a few counts. The chain couples TRBV5-6 to TRBJ1-1; D gene ambiguous. V lost 7 bases to trimming and J lost 1 base, with 14 bases between them. Germline assignment: CDR1 SGHDT and CDR2 YYEEEE. The CDR3 has 14 amino acids. Here the CDR3 reads CASGLRGRNTEAFF. CDR3 DNA: TGTGCCAGCGGATTAAGAGGGAGGAACACTGAAGCTTTCTTT.

The V and J genes are TRBV6-5 and TRBJ2-1; the match to TRBD2 covers 8 bases. The CDR3 extends over 12 amino acids. Looked up from germline, CDR1 is MNHEY and CDR2 is SVGAGI. The J segment lost 7 bases and the V segment lost 10 bases, leaving 6 bases of the junction unmatched. The CDR3 nucleotides are TGTGCCATTCAGCGGGGGACGAATGAGCAGTTCTTC. Amino acid sequence: CAIQRGTNEQFF.

This chain uses TRBV7-8 with TRBJ1-1; D is undetermined. This CDR3 contains 12 residues. Trimming stripped 3 bases from V and 10 bases from J, with 12 bases between. Germline V gene sequence: CDR1 SGHVS, CDR2 FQNEAQ. CDR3 nucleotide sequence: TGTGCCAGCAGCTTTGCTCAAGGAAGAGCTTTCTTT. This sequence encodes CASSFAQGRAFF.

This clone was recorded a few times. The chain links TRBV7-9 to TRBJ1-4; D remains ambiguous. CDR3 size: 16 residues. Trimming pared 5 bases from V and 2 bases from J, leaving 15 bases between. The germline CDR1 and CDR2 sequences are SEHNR and FQNEAQ (reference sequence). This CDR3 is CASSHGQAVTNEKLFF. CDR3 DNA sequence: TGTGCCAGCAGCCACGGGCAGGCAGTTACTAATGAAAAACTGTTTTTT.

The CDR3 coding sequence is TGCGCCAGCAGCCCGATGACGTCTAGACCTAACTATGGCTACACCTTC. Its protein product is CASSPMTSRPNYGYTF. The chain employs TRBV4-3 and TRBJ1-2; D gene unclear. Germline CDR1 is LGHNA and CDR2 is YSLEER. The V and J ends lost 4 bases and 0 bases respectively, with 15 bases between them. The CDR3 length is 16 residues.

CDR3 DNA sequence: TGTGCCAGCAGTCAACAGGGTGGCAATGAGCAGTTCTTC. Residues: CASSQQGGNEQFF. This chain connects TRBV6-5 to TRBJ2-1, with D perhaps TRBD1 (6 bases). Germline V gene sequence: CDR1 MNHEY, CDR2 SVGAGI. The V and J ends lost 5 bases and 6 bases respectively, with 11 bases between them. This CDR3 comprises 13 residues.

Only one count was recorded for this clone. The chain has TRBV6-5 and TRBJ2-7; possible D gene TRBD2, 6 bases. V shed 0 bases and J shed 0 bases, with 9 bases lying between them. Germline lookup yields CDR1 MNHEY and CDR2 SVGAGI. This CDR3 region has 15 residues. The CDR3 region is CASSYSASVSYEQYF. The CDR3 DNA reads as TGTGCCAGCAGTTACTCGGCTAGCGTCTCCTACGAGCAGTACTTC.

The rearrangement joins TRBV5-1 to TRBJ1-4, with D unresolved. Trimming cost V 1 base and J 0 bases, with 16 bases left between them. CDR1 is SGHRS, CDR2 YFSETQ, per germline. This CDR3 has 18 residues. The CDR3 DNA sequence: TGCGCCAGCAGCTTGATTTCGGACGGACTTGCAACTAATGAAAAACTGTTTTTT. Translated: CASSLISDGLATNEKLFF.

The chain uses TRBV7-8 and TRBJ2-7; D is uncertain. The germline V and J ends were trimmed by 3 bases and 0 bases, with 12 bases remaining between them. This CDR3 has 15 residues. Germline values: CDR1 SGHVS, CDR2 FQNEAQ. CDR3 amino acids: CASSFTSVSSYEQYF. Written as DNA, the CDR3 is TGTGCCAGCAGCTTTACGAGCGTTAGCTCCTACGAGCAGTACTTC.

This chain joins TRBV4-1 and TRBJ2-1, with TRBD2 identical over 8 bases. V lost 3 bases and J lost 4; bases outside the gene matches: 2. The CDR3 contains 14 residues. Germline V gives CDR1 MGHRA, CDR2 YSYEKL. Written as DNA, the CDR3 is TGCGCCAGCAGCCAGCGGGGGGAGTACAATGAGCAGTTCTTC. Translation: CASSQRGEYNEQFF.

This clone has more than one count but fewer than ten. The gene calls are TRBV4-2 and TRBJ2-3; D perhaps matches TRBD1 (6 bases). The V end lost 0 bases, the J end lost 6 bases, and 10 bases lay between the germline ends. The germline CDR1 and CDR2 sequences are LGHNA and YNFKEQ. The CDR3 is 14 residues long. CDR3 sequence reads: CASSQETGWDTQYF. The CDR3, as DNA: TGTGCCAGCAGCCAAGAGACAGGATGGGATACGCAGTATTTT.

V gene TRBV6-5 combines with J gene TRBJ2-3; D gene ambiguous. The CDR3 totals 12 residues. V was trimmed by 4 bases and J by 6 bases, leaving 8 bases between them. CDR1 MNHEY and CDR2 SVGAGI come from the germline V gene. The DNA of the CDR3 is TGTGCCAGCAGTTCCGTCGAGGATACGCAGTATTTT. Its protein product is CASSSVEDTQYF.